Below, one TCR beta chain is given with its context. Its cognate antigen is unknown. This specimen comes from a study of blood T cells in healthy people across ages. Through a sample-barcoded 5' primer and a J-beta primer mix, a second PCR was run for about 6 to 11 cycles. TCRdb redid the calling of the 5' RACE reads with MiXCR, one entry per CDR3 protein. This table has 1.5 million to 2 million distinct CDR3 sequences, 25% to 30% appearing once. General study findings and limits: Fewer expanded clones and more diversity marked long-lived versus aged donors.

The CDR3 spans 15 residues. Trimming pared 2 bases from V and 5 bases from J, leaving 14 bases between. Looked up from germline, CDR1 is SGHTA and CDR2 is FQGTGA. The specimen was blood. The chain has TRBV7-3 and TRBJ2-3; maybe TRBD2 (6 bases). The clonotype comes from a woman aged 30 to 39 in good health. CDR3 DNA sequence: TGTGCCAGCAGCTTATCTCTTGCGGGGAGAGATACGCAGTATTTT. Protein sequence: CASSLSLAGRDTQYF. Based on the CDR3 plus reference TRBV7-3 and TRBJ2-3, the full variable domain is GAGVSQTPSNKVTEKGKYVELRCDPISGHTALYWYRQSLGQGPEFLIYFQGTGAADDSGLPNDRFFAVRPEGSVSTLKIQRTERGDSAVYLCASSLSLAGRDTQYFGPGTRLTVL.